The clone carrying this T cell receptor (beta chain) was counted only a few times. Its antigen is unidentified. Trimming took 8 bases from V and 5 from J; bases not matched to a gene: 4. The CDR3 length is 13 residues. CDR1 and CDR2 (germline): MNHNY, SVGAGI (reference sequence). This specimen belongs to a study of identical twins. Template switching created a universal primer site, and the cDNA included unique molecular identifiers. Using its own MiXCR run on the 5' RACE reads, TCRdb lists one record per CDR3 protein. The repertoire holds some 900,000 distinct CDR3 sequences, 9% to 15% seen once, with around 1.6% in the top ten. Whole-study findings and limits: Beta out-of-frame twin sharing showed a weaker excess.

Healthy Caucasian individuals made up all the donors. The data were also submitted as part of a second study, on yellow fever vaccine responses in identical twins.

The chain combines TRBV6-6 with TRBJ1-5; TRBD1 aligns across 9 bases. Sequencing was carried out using PBMCs. The sequence came from a woman under 30 in good health. DNA for the CDR3: TGTGCCAGCGGCAGGACAGGGGATCAGCCCCAGCATTTT. Encoded protein: CASGRTGDQPQHF.